Below, one T cell receptor (beta chain) is given with its context. Its specificity is unknown. J gave up 1 base and V 5 bases, and 6 bases lay outside the gene matches. The CDR3 spans 16 residues. Germline V CDR1 and CDR2: PRHDT, FYEKMQ (reference sequence). This entry is derived from a study of post-analysis software for immune sequencing data. Regarding the study as a whole: Samples from a shared batch, those prepared together, strongly co-clustered by F measure. In patients, about five TRBV segments were more frequent than in controls, with TRBV5-6, TRBV5-1 and TRBV20-1 among them.

Built from TCR beta cDNA, the libraries had unique molecular identifiers in them. TCRdb itself ran the PCR reads through MiXCR, one entry per CDR3 protein. Of about 760,000 distinct CDR3 sequences in the sample, less than 35% were seen once. Sample: blood. The clonotype was recovered from a girl aged 5-17 years with multiple sclerosis. This sequence joins TRBV13 and TRBJ2-3, with 10 bases that match TRBD2. This chain's CDR3 is CASSPLTSGGTDTQYF. The CDR3 DNA sequence: TGTGCCAGCAGCCCCCTTACTAGCGGGGGCACAGATACGCAGTATTTT.